The sample holds a few counts of the clone carrying this T cell receptor beta chain. Its specificity is unknown. The sample comes from a study of blood T cells in healthy people across ages. Trimming took off 3 bases at V and 3 bases at J, with 14 bases between the two ends. Germline CDR1 reads MNHEY; CDR2 reads SVGEGT. The CDR3 is 16 amino acids. A second PCR of about 6 to 11 cycles used a sample-barcoded 5' primer and a J-beta primer mix. TCRdb fed the 5' RACE reads into MiXCR, producing one record per CDR3 protein. Altogether over 950,000 distinct CDR3 sequences are present, around two fifths being singletons, with the ten largest covering 10% to 15%. Study results and limitations: Researchers report that TCR beta diversity correlated strongly with naive T cell percentage.

The chain employs TRBV6-2 or TRBV6-3 and TRBJ2-2; D not certain. Sequencing was performed on blood. The sequence was collected from a man in his late teens or twenties in good health. The CDR3: CASSYYGPSYTGELFF. DNA of the CDR3: TGTGCCAGCAGTTATTACGGTCCTAGTTACACCGGGGAGCTGTTTTTT.